Following are 21 T cell receptor beta chains from one sample sequenced in a study of blood T cell repertoires in COVID-19. Profiled with immunoSEQ multiplex PCR; TCRdb holds only in-frame clones, not every one. The table lists approximately 150,000 clones, roughly 88% of them singletons, with 10% in the top ten. The sample was peripheral blood. The receptor source for this set is a man aged 55-75 years with active or convalescent COVID-19.

CDR3 coding DNA: TGTGCCAGCAGTCACCCCGATCGTAGAGGAGGGAACACTGAAGCTTTCTTT. Its protein is CASSHPDRRGGNTEAFF. The J gene is TRBJ1-1, the V gene TRBV21-1. TRBV21-1 is shown as a pseudogene. CDR3 size: 17 residues.

The chain carries TRBV9 and TRBJ2-3; TRBD2 is a possible D gene (5 bases). Germline V gives CDR1 SGDLS, CDR2 YYNGEE. The V and J ends lost 2 bases and 2 bases respectively, with 6 bases between them. The CDR3 is made up of 13 amino acids. The CDR3: CASSVDYTDTQYF. The CDR3 DNA reads TGTGCCAGCAGCGTCGACTACACAGATACGCAGTATTTT.

A word on this clone: Other nucleotide sequences from this sample produce the same CDR3. The chain carries TRBV5-1 and TRBJ1-5, with 8 positions matching TRBD1. The J segment lost 3 bases and the V segment lost 0 bases, leaving 2 bases of the junction unmatched. This CDR3 contains 15 residues. Germline assignment: CDR1 SGHRS and CDR2 YFSETQ. CDR3 sequence reads: CASSLDRGANQPQHF. CDR3 in DNA: TGCGCCAGCAGCTTGGACAGGGGGGCCAATCAGCCCCAGCATTTT.

The V call is TRBV5-5, the J call TRBJ2-7; D may be TRBD2 (6 bases). The CDR3 has 14 amino acids. The germline CDR1 and CDR2 sequences are SGHKS and YYEKEE (reference sequence). V lost 0 bases and J 0 bases, leaving 7 bases between the germline ends. The CDR3 region is CASSLEGLSYEQYV. In DNA form, the CDR3 reads TGTGCCAGCAGCTTGGAGGGACTCTCCTACGAGCAGTACGTC.

The genes are TRBV7-9 and TRBJ2-1; D is unresolved. Germline values: CDR1 SEHNR, CDR2 FQNEAQ (reference sequence). The CDR3 has 11 amino acids. V lost 5 bases, J lost 10 bases, and 9 bases lay in between. CDR3: CASSLPREQFF. The CDR3 region has the DNA TGTGCCAGCAGCCTACCCCGGGAGCAGTTCTTC.

CDR3 loop: CASSPQGLYEQYF. CDR3 DNA sequence: TGTGCCAGCTCACCGCAGGGGTTGTACGAGCAGTACTTC. The chain employs TRBV18 and TRBJ2-7; D may be TRBD1 (6 bases). Germline-derived CDR1 and CDR2 are KGHSH and LQKENI. Deletions cut 3 bases from V and 4 bases from J, with 10 bases between. This CDR3 comprises 13 residues.

The chain recombines TRBV27 with TRBJ2-5, with D tentatively TRBD2 (5 bases). The CDR3 contains 16 residues. V gave up 5 bases and J gave up 4 bases, with 20 bases separating them. The V gene's germline CDR1 is MNHEY and CDR2 SMNVEV (reference sequence). CDR3 loop: CASSAWTGSSVETQYF. The DNA of the CDR3 is TGTGCCAGCAGTGCCTGGACGGGAAGTAGCGTAGAGACCCAGTACTTC.

The chain couples TRBV6-2 or TRBV6-3 to TRBJ1-1, with TRBD1 as a possible D gene (6 bases). The CDR3 runs to 14 residues. Germline CDR1 reads MNHEY; CDR2 reads SVGEGT. V was trimmed by 4 bases and J by 5 bases, leaving 14 bases between them. The CDR3 sequence: CASSWGHRRTEAFF. Here the CDR3 DNA reads TGTGCCAGCAGTTGGGGACATCGGAGAACTGAAGCTTTCTTT.

The chain couples TRBV6-5 to TRBJ1-1; no reliable D call. CDR1 is MNHEY, CDR2 SVGAGI, per germline. The CDR3 is made up of 14 amino acids. V shed 7 bases and J shed 0 bases, with 12 bases lying between them. The CDR3 DNA reads as TGTGCCAGCACCCCGGGAAGACTGAACACTGAAGCTTTCTTT. Translation gives CASTPGRLNTEAFF.

This chain joins TRBV7-9 and TRBJ2-1; D perhaps matches TRBD2 (5 bases). CDR3 size: 15 residues. Trimming took 5 bases from V and 8 from J, leaving 19 bases between them. CDR1 and CDR2 (germline): SEHNR, FQNEAQ (reference sequence). CDR3 sequence: CASSPPSEVGDEQFF. As DNA, the CDR3 is TGTGCCAGCAGCCCCCCGTCGGAGGTTGGGGATGAGCAGTTCTTC. Full variable domain (remainder filled in from reference TRBV7-9 and TRBJ2-1): DTGVSQNPRHKITKRGQNVTFRCDPISEHNRLYWYRQTLGQGPEFLTYFQNEAQLEKSRLLSDRFSAERPKGSFSTLEIQRTEQGDSAMYLCASSPPSEVGDEQFFGPGTRLTVL.

V and J are TRBV7-9 and TRBJ2-1; D perhaps matches TRBD2 (5 bases). The CDR3 contains 13 residues. Germline V lookup: CDR1 SEHNR, CDR2 FQNEAQ (reference sequence). V was shortened by 4 bases and J by 7 bases, with 11 bases between the two germline ends. CDR3 loop: CASSSIGVNEQFF. CDR3 in DNA: TGTGCCAGCAGCTCTATCGGGGTGAATGAGCAGTTCTTC.

The gene calls are TRBV7-8 and TRBJ2-5, with TRBD1 identical over 7 bases. Trimming removed 7 bases from V and 5 bases from J; junction bases left unmatched: 4. Germline-derived CDR1 and CDR2 are SGHVS and FQNEAQ. The CDR3 extends over 12 amino acids. CDR3 amino acids: CASNFRGETQYF. Written as DNA, the CDR3 is TGTGCCAGCAACTTCAGGGGGGAGACCCAGTACTTC. Looking up the rest from reference TRBV7-8 and TRBJ2-5 gives the full variable domain: GAGVSQSPRYKVAKRGQDVALRCDPISGHVSLFWYQQALGQGPEFLTYFQNEAQLDKSGLPSDRFFAERPEGSVSTLKIQRTQQEDSAVYLCASNFRGETQYFGPGTRLLVL.

This chain uses TRBV2 with TRBJ1-1; 9 bases match TRBD1. This CDR3 has 14 residues. Germline lookup yields CDR1 SNHLY and CDR2 FYNNEI. The junction had 3 bases not matched to a gene; V was cut back by 6 bases and J by 1 base. CDR3 in DNA: TGTGCCAGCAGGGTGACAGGGGGGAACACTGAAGCTTTCTTT. It specifies CASRVTGGNTEAFF.

V and J are TRBV2 and TRBJ1-1, with D unclear. The CDR3 has 13 amino acids. V lost 7 bases and J lost 4, with 13 bases in between. Germline V CDR1 and CDR2: SNHLY, FYNNEI. The CDR3 DNA follows: TGTGCCAGCAATGACGGGATGGCCACTGAAGCTTTCTTT. Protein: CASNDGMATEAFF.

The rearrangement uses TRBV2 and TRBJ2-1; D might be TRBD2 (6 bases). This CDR3 contains 15 residues. Trimming shortened V by 3 bases and J by 0 bases, and 9 bases separated the two germline ends. Germline CDR1 and CDR2: SNHLY and FYNNEI. Here the CDR3 reads CASSEGGGSYNEQFF. For the CDR3, the DNA is TGTGCCAGCAGTGAGGGGGGTGGCTCCTACAATGAGCAGTTCTTC.

This chain uses TRBV5-6 with TRBJ2-7; D gene ambiguous. CDR1 is SGHDT, CDR2 YYEEEE, per germline. V was clipped by 1 base and J by 4 bases, with 6 bases between them. The CDR3 is 12 amino acids. The CDR3: CASSLSQYEQYF. CDR3 in DNA: TGTGCCAGCAGCTTGTCCCAATACGAGCAGTACTTC.

The chain is built from TRBV10-2 and TRBJ1-5, with TRBD1 as a possible D gene (5 bases). In germline, CDR1 is WSHSY, CDR2 SAAADI. V lost 5 bases and J 7 bases, leaving 12 bases between the germline ends. CDR3 length: 13 amino acids. The CDR3, as DNA: TGCGCCAGCAGTCAGGGTAGTTGGCAGCCCCAGCATTTT. As protein: CASSQGSWQPQHF.

J is TRBJ2-3 and V is TRBV7-8, with D uncertain. CDR1 SGHVS and CDR2 FQNEAQ come from the germline V gene. CDR3 length equals 15 residues. The germline V and J ends were trimmed by 1 base and 2 bases, with 10 bases remaining between them. The CDR3 region is CASSLGVRTTDTQYF. CDR3 nucleotides: TGTGCCAGCAGCTTAGGAGTTCGAACCACAGATACGCAGTATTTT.

The chain carries TRBV11-3 and TRBJ2-1; D perhaps matches TRBD2 (6 bases). The CDR3 length is 14 residues. Germline V gives CDR1 SGHNT, CDR2 YENEEA. V dropped 5 bases and J dropped 7 bases, with 15 bases sitting between them. As DNA, the CDR3 is TGTGCCAGCAGCCTGGTTAGCGGAGGAAATGAGCAGTTCTTC. Amino acids: CASSLVSGGNEQFF.

The J gene is TRBJ1-2, the V gene TRBV7-9, with no clear D. The CDR3 is 14 residues long. Trimming cost V 0 bases and J 0 bases, with 5 bases left between them. Germline-derived CDR1 and CDR2 are SEHNR and FQNEAQ (reference sequence). The CDR3 DNA reads as TGTGCCAGCAGCTTAGCTACAGCTAACTATGGCTACACCTTC. The encoded protein is CASSLATANYGYTF.

This chain links TRBV27 with TRBJ1-3; D gene uncertain. CDR1 and CDR2 (germline): MNHEY, SMNVEV (reference sequence). This CDR3 comprises 15 residues. The V gene lost 5 bases and the J gene lost 0 bases, with 11 bases spanning the gap. The CDR3 DNA sequence: TGTGCCAGCAGTGCCGGGTCTAGCTCTGGAAACACCATATATTTT. Residues: CASSAGSSSGNTIYF.